This TCR beta chain emerged from a study of lymphopenia after photon versus proton radiotherapy. V gave up 7 bases and J gave up 1 base; unmatched junction bases: 6. Per germline, CDR1 SQVTM and CDR2 ANQGSEA. The CDR3 is 13 amino acids. TCRdb's copy holds only in-frame clones and misses some; the assay was immunoSEQ multiplex PCR. The data contain about 5,000 clones, about 88% of them singletons. This TCR came from a young man with gastric cancer. This material consisted of peripheral blood, taken from a patient treated with photon-based radiotherapy. This chain links TRBV29-1 with TRBJ1-1, with 7 bases that match TRBD1. DNA for the CDR3: TGCAGCGGCCGGACAGGCCCGAACACTGAAGCTTTCTTT. It yields the protein CSGRTGPNTEAFF.